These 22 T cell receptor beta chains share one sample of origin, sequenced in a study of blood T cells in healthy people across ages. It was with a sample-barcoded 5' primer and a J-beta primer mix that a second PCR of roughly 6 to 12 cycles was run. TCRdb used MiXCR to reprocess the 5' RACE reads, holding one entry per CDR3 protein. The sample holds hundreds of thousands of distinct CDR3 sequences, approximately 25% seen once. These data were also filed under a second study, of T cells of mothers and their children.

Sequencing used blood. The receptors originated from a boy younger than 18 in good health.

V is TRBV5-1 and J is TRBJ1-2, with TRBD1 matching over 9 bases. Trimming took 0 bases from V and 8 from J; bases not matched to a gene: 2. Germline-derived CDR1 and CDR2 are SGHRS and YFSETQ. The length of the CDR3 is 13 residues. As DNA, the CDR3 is TGCGCCAGCAGCTTGGAGGGACAGGGAGGCTACACCTTC. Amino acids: CASSLEGQGGYTF.

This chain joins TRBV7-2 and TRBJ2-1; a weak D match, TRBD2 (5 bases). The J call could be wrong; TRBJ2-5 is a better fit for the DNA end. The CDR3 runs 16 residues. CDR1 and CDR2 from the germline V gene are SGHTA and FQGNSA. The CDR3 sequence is CASSLKRSVLAETQYF. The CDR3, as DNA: TGTGCCAGCAGCTTAAAACGTAGCGTCTTAGCGGAGACCCAGTACTTC.

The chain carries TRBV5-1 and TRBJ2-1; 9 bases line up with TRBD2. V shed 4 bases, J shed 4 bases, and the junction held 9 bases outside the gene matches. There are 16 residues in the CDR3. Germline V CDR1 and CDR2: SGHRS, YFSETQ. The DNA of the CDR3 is TGCGCCAGCAGCGGGGTAGCGGGAGTGATTTACAATGAGCAGTTCTTC. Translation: CASSGVAGVIYNEQFF.

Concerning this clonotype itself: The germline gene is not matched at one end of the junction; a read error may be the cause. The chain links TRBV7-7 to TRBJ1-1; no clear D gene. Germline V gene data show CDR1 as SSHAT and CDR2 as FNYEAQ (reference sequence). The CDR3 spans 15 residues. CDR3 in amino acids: CASSSHASLNTEAFF. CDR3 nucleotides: TGTGCTAGCAGCTCCCATGCGTCCCTGAACACTGAAGCTTTCTTT.

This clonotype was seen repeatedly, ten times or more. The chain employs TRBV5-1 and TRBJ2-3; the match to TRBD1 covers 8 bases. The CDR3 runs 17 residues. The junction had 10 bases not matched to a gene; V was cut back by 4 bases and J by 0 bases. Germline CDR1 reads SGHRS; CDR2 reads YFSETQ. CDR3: CASSLTDRGRSTDTQYF. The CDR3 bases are TGCGCCAGCAGCCTAACAGACAGGGGCCGTAGCACAGATACGCAGTATTTT.

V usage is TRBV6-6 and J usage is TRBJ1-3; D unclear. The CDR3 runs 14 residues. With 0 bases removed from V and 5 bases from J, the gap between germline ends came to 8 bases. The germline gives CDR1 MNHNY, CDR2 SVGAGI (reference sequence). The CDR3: CASSYSDTRNTIYF. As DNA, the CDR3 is TGTGCCAGCAGTTACTCTGACACAAGAAACACCATATATTTT.

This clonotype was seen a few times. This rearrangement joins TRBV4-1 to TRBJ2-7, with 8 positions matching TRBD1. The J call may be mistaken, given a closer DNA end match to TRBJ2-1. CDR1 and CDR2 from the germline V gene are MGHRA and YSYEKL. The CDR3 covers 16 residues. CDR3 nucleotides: TGCGCCAGCAGCCAATATGCCGGGACAGGCTTCTACGAGCAGTTCTTC. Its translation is CASSQYAGTGFYEQFF.

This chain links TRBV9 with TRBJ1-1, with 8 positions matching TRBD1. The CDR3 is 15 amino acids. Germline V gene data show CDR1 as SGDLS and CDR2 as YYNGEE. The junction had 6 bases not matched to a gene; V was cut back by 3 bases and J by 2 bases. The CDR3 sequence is CASSDVGQGNTEAFF. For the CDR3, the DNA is TGTGCCAGCAGCGACGTAGGACAGGGTAACACTGAAGCTTTCTTT.

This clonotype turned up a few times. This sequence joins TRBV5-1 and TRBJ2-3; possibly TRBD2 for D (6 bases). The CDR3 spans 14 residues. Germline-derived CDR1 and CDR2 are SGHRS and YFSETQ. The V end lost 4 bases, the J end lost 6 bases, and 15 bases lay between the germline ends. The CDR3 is CASSQGLLTDTQYF. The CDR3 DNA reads TGCGCCAGCAGCCAGGGACTTTTGACGGATACGCAGTATTTT. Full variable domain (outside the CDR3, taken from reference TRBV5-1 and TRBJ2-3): KAGVTQTPRYLIKTRGQQVTLSCSPISGHRSVSWYQQTPGQGLQFLFEYFSETQRNKGNFPGRFSGRQFSNSRSEMNVSTLELGDSALYLCASSQGLLTDTQYFGPGTRLTVL.

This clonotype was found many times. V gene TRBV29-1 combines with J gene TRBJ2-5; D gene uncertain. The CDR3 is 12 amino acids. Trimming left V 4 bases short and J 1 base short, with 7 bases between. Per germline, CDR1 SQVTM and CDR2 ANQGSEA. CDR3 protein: CSVAQTQETQYF. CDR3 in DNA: TGCAGCGTTGCACAAACCCAAGAGACCCAGTACTTC.

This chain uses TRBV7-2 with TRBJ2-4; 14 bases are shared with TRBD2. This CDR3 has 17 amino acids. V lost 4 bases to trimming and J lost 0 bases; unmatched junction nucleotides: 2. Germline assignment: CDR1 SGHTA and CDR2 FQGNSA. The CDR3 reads CASSSGLAGVAKNIQYF. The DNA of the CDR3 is TGTGCCAGCAGCTCGGGACTAGCGGGAGTAGCCAAAAACATTCAGTACTTC.

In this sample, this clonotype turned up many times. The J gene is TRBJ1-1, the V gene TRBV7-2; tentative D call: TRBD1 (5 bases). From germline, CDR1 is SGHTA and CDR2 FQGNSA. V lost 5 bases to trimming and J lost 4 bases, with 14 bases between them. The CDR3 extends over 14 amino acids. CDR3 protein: CASSPSGGSTEAFF. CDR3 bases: TGTGCCAGCAGCCCATCTGGGGGTAGCACTGAAGCTTTCTTT.

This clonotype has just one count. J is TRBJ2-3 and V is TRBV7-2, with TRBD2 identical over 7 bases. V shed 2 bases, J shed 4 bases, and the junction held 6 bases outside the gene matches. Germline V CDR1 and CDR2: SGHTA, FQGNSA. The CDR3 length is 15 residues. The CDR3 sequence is CASSLPGGGADTQYF. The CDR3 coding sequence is TGTGCCAGCAGCTTACCGGGAGGAGGTGCAGATACGCAGTATTTT.

CDR3 residues: CASSLYRGREAFF. CDR3 DNA sequence: TGCGCCAGCAGCCTCTACAGGGGGCGCGAAGCTTTCTTT. V and J are TRBV4-1 and TRBJ1-1; TRBD1 matches 9 bases. Germline values: CDR1 MGHRA, CDR2 YSYEKL. The CDR3 spans 13 residues. V shed 4 bases and J 8 bases; nucleotides not matched to a gene: 5.

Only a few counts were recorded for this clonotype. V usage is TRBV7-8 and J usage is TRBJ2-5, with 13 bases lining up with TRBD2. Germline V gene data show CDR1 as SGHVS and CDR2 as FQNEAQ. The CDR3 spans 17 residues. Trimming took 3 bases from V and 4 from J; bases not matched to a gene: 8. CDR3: CASSLQLAGGPGETQYF. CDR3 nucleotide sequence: TGTGCCAGCAGCTTGCAACTAGCGGGAGGGCCGGGAGAGACCCAGTACTTC.

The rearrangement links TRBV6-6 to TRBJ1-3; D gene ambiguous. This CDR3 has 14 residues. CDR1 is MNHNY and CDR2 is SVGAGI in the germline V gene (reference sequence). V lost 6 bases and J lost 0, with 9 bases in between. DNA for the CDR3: TGTGCCAGCAGACCCGGAGGCTCTGGAAACACCATATATTTT. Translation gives CASRPGGSGNTIYF.

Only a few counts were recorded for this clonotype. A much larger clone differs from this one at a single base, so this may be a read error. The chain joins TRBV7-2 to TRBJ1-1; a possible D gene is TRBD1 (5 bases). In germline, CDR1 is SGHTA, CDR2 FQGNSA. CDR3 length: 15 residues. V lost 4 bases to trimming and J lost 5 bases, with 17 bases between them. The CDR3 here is CASSSLGALGTEAFF. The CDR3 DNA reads TGTGCCAGCAGCTCACTCGGGGCCCTGGGGACTGAAGCTTTCTTT.

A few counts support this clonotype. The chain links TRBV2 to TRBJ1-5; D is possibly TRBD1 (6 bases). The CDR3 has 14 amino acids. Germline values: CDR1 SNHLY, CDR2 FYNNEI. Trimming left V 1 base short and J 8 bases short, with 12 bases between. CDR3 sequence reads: CASSEGGRLEPQHF. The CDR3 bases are TGTGCCAGCAGTGAAGGGGGGCGCCTCGAGCCCCAGCATTTT.

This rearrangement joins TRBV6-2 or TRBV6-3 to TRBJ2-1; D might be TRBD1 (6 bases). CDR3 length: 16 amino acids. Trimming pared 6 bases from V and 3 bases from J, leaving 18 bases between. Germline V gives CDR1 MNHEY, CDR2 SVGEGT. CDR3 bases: TGTGCCAGCAGCTCCCTCACAGGGTACGTCTACAATGAGCAGTTCTTC. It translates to CASSSLTGYVYNEQFF.

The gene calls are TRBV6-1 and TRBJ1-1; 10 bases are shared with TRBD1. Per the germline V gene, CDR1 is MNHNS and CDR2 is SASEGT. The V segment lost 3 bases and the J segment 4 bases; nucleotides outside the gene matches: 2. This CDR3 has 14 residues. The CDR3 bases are TGTGCCAGCAGTGACAGGACAGGGGGCACTGAAGCTTTCTTT. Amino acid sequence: CASSDRTGGTEAFF.

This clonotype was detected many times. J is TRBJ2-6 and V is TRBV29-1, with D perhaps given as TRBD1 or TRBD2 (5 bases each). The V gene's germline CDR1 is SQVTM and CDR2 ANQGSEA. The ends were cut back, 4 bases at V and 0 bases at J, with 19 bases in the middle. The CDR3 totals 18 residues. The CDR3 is CSVGDGGPLSSGANVLTF. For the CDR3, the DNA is TGCAGCGTTGGTGATGGGGGTCCTCTTAGCTCTGGGGCCAACGTCCTGACTTTC.

The CDR3 region has the DNA TGTGCCAGCAGCCCATCAAGTGCGCCCAAAAACATTCAGTACTTC. Protein: CASSPSSAPKNIQYF. The genes are TRBV7-2 and TRBJ2-4; D unresolved. The CDR3 is 15 amino acids. V lost 5 bases to trimming and J lost 2 bases, with 13 bases between them. Looked up from germline, CDR1 is SGHTA and CDR2 is FQGNSA.